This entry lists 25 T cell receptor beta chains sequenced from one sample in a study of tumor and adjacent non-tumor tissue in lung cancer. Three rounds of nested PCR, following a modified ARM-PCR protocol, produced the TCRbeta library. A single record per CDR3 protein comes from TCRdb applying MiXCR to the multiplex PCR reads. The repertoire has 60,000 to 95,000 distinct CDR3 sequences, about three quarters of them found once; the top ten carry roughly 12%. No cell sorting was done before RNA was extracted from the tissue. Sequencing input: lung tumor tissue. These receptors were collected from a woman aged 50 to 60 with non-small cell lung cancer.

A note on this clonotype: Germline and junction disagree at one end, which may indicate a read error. The CDR3 DNA is TGTGCCAGCAACTTAGATGTCGGGGACGAGCAGTACTTC. Translating it yields CASNLDVGDEQYF. This chain joins TRBV11-2 and TRBJ2-7; perhaps TRBD2 as D (5 bases). The germline V gene encodes CDR1 SGHAT and CDR2 FQNNGV. This CDR3 contains 13 residues.

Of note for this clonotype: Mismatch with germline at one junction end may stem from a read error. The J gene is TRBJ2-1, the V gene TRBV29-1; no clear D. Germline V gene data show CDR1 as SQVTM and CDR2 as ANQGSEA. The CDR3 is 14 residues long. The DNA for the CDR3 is TGCAACGTTCTTATCCAGGACGCTTATAATGAGCAGTTCTTC. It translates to CNVLIQDAYNEQFF.

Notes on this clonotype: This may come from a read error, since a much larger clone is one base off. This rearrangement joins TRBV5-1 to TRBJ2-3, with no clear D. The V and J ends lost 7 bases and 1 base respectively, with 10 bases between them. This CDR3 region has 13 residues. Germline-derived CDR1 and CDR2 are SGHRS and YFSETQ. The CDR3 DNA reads TGCGCCAGCCCAAAAGGCGGCACAGATACGCAGTATTTT. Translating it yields CASPKGGTDTQYF.

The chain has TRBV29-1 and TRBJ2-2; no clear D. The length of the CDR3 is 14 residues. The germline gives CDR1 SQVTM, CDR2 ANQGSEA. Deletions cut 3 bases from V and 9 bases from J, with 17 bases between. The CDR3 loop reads CSVESPVSTWELFF. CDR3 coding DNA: TGCAGCGTTGAGAGCCCGGTGAGCACATGGGAGCTGTTTTTT.

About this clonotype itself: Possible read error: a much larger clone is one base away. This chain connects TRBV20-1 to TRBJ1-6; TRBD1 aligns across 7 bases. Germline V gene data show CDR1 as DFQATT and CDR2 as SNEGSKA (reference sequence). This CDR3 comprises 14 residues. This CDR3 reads CSTSLGSGGISLHF. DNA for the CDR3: TGCAGTACTAGTCTTGGGTCAGGGGGAATTTCCCTCCACTTT.

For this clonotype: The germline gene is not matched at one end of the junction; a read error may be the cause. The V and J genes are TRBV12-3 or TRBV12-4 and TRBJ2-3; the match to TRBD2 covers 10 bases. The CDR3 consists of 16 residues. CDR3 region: CASTLHLAGAGDTQYF. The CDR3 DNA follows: TGTGCCAGCACTTTACATCTAGCGGGAGCGGGAGATACGCAGTATTTT.

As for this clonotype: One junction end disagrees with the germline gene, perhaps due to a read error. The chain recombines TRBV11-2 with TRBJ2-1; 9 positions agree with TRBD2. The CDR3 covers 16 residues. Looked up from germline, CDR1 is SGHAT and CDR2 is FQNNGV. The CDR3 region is CASSPGGLAGVGEQSF. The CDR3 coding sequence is TGTGCCAGTAGCCCAGGGGGGTTAGCGGGAGTAGGTGAGCAGTCCTTC.

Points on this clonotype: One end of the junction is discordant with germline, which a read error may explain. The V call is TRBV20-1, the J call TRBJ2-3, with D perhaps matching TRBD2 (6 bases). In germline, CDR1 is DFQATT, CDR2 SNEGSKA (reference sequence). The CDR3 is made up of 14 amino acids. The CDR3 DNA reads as TGCTGTGCCAGACGAGCGGGTAGTACAGATACGCAGTATTTT. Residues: CCARRAGSTDTQYF.

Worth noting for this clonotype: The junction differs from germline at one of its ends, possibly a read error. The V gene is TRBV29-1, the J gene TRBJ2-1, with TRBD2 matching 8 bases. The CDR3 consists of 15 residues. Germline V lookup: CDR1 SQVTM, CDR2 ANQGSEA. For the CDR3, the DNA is TGCAGCGTTGGGCTAAGCGGGAGCTCCTATAATGAGCAGTTCTTC. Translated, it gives CSVGLSGSSYNEQFF.

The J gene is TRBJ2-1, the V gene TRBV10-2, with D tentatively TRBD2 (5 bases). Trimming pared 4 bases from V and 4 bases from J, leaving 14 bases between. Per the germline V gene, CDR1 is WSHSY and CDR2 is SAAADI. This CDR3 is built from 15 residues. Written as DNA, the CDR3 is TGCGCCAGCAGTGCGGAACTGGCGGGTTACAATGAGCAGTTCTTC. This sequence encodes CASSAELAGYNEQFF.

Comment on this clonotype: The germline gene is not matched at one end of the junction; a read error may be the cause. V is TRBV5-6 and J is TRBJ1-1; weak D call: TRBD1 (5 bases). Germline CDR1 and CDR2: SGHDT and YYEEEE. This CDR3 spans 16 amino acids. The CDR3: CASSWGSRQANTEAFF. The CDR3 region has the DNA TGTGCAAGCAGCTGGGGGTCACGTCAAGCGAACACTGAAGCTTTCTTT.

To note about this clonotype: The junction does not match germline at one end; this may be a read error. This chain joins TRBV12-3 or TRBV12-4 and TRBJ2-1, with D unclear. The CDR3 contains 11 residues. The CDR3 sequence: CASSLFHEQFF. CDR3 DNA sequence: TGTGCAAGCAGTTTATTCCATGAGCAGTTCTTC.

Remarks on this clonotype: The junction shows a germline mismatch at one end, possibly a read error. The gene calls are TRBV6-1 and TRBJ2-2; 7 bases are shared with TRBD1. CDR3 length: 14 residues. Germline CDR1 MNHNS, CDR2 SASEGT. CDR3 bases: TGTGCCAACAGCCCCGGGACAGTCACCGGGGAGCTGTTCTTT. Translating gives CANSPGTVTGELFF.

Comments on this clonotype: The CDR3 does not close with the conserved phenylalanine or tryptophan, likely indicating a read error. CDR3 nucleotide sequence: TGCAGCGTCGGACAGGGCTTGGAGACCCAGTACATC. Translated, it gives CSVGQGLETQYI. The chain couples TRBV29-1 to TRBJ2-5, with 8 bases that match TRBD1. Germline V gives CDR1 SQVTM, CDR2 ANQGSEA. Losses at the gene ends were 6 bases for V and 5 bases for J; bases not matched to a gene: 5. This CDR3 has 12 amino acids.

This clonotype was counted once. The CDR3 sequence is CISSLLNYGYTF. Here the CDR3 DNA reads TGTATCAGCAGCTTACTGAACTATGGCTACACCTTC. The V call is TRBV11-3, the J call TRBJ1-2; D gene unclear. This CDR3 spans 12 amino acids. Per the germline V gene, CDR1 is SGHNT and CDR2 is YENEEA. The entire variable domain, with the rest obtained from reference TRBV11-3 and TRBJ1-2, is as follows: EAGVVQSPRYKIIEKKQPVAFWCNPISGHNTLYWYLQNLGQGPELLIRYENEEAVDDSQLPKDRFSAERLKGVDSTLKIQPAELGDSAVYLCISSLLNYGYTFGSGTRLTVV.

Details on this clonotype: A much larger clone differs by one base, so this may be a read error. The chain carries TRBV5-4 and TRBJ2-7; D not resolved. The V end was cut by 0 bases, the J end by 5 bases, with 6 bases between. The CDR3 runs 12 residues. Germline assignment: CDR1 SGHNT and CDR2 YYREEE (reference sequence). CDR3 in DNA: TGTGCCAGCAGCTTGGAAGTGGACGAGCAGTACTTC. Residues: CASSLEVDEQYF.

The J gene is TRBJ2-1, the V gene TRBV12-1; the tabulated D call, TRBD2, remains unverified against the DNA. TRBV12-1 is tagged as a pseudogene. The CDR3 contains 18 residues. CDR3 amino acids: CASSFVPCGTRGRGKQFF. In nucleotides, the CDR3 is TGTGCCAGCAGCTTTGTGCCCTGCGGGACTAGAGGGAGGGGTAAGCAGTTCTTC.

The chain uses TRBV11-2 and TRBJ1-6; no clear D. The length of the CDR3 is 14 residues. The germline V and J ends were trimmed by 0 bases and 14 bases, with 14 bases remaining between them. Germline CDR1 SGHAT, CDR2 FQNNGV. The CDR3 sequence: CASSLDRGNPSLHF. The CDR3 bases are TGTGCCAGCAGCTTAGACCGGGGTAATCCATCCCTCCACTTT.

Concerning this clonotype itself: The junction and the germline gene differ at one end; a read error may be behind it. CDR3 amino acids: CVSSRQRKRSDEQYF. The DNA of the CDR3 is TGTGTCAGCAGTCGTCAGCGGAAGCGGAGTGACGAGCAGTACTTC. The chain uses TRBV28 and TRBJ2-7, with D possibly being TRBD2 (5 bases). This CDR3 region has 15 residues. From germline, CDR1 is MDHEN and CDR2 SYDVKM.

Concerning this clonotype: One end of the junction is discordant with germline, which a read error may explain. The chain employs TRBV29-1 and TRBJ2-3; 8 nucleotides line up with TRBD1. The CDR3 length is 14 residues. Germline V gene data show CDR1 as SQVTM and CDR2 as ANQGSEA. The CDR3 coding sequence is TGCAGTGTTGCCGGGACAGGAGCAAGAGATACGCAATATTTT. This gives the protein CSVAGTGARDTQYF.

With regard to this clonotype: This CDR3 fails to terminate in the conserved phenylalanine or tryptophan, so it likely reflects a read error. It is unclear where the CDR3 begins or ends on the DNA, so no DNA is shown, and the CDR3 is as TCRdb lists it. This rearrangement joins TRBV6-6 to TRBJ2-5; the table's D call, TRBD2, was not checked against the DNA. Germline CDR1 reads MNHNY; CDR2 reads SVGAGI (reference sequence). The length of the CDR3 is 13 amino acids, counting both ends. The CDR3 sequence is CASSPTSRETRYY.

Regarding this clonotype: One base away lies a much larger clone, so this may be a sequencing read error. The CDR3 DNA is TGTGCCAGCAGTTACCGGGGGAGAGAGAACAATGAGCAGTTCTTC. Residues: CASSYRGRENNEQFF. J is TRBJ2-1 and V is TRBV6-6, with a tentative D call TRBD2 (6 bases). CDR1 is MNHNY, CDR2 SVGAGI, per germline (reference sequence). V was cut by 2 bases and J by 5 bases, with 13 bases left in between. The CDR3 has 15 amino acids.

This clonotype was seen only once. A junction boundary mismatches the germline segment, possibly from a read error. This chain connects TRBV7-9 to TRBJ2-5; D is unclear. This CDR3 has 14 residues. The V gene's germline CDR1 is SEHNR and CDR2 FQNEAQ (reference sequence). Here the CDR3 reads CASSHPMGKETQYF. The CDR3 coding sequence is TGTGCCAGCAGCCACCCCATGGGAAAGGAGACCCAATACTTC. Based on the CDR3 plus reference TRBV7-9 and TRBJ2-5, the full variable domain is DTGVSQNPRHKITKRGQNVTFRCDPISEHNRLYWYRQTLGQGPEFLTYFQNEAQLEKSRLLSDRFSAERPKGSFSTLEIQRTEQGDSAMYLCASSHPMGKETQYFGPGTRLLVL.

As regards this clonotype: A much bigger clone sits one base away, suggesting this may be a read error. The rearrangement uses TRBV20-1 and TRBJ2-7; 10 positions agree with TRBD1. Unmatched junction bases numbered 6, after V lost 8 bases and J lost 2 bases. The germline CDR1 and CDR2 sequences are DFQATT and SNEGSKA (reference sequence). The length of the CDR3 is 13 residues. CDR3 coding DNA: TGCAGTCATTCGGGACAGGGGACCTACGAGCAGTACTTC. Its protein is CSHSGQGTYEQYF.

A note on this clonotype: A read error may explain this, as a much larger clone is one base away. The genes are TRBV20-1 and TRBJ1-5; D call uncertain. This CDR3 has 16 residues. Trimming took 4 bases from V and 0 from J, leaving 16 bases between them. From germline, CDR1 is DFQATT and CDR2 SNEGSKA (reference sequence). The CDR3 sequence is CSATYQNLYSNQPQHF. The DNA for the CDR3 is TGCAGTGCTACTTACCAAAACCTTTATAGCAATCAGCCCCAGCATTTT.